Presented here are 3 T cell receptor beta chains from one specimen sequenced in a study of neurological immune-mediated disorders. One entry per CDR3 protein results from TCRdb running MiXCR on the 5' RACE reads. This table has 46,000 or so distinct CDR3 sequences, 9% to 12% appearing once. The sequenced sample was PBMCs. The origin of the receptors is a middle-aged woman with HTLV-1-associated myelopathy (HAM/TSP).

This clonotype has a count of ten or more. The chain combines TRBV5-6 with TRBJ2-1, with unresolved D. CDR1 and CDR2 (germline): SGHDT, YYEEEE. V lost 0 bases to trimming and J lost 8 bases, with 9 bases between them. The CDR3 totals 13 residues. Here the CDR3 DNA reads TGTGCCAGCAGCTTGGACAAAGCCGATGAGCAGTTCTTC. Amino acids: CASSLDKADEQFF.

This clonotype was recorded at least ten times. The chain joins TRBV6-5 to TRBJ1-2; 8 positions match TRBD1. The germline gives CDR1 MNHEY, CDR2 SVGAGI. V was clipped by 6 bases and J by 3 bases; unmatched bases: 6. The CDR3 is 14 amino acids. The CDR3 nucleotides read TGTGCCAGCAGAACACCAGGGGGCTACTATGGCTACACCTTC. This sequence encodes CASRTPGGYYGYTF.

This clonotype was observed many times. The CDR3, as DNA: TGTGCCAGCAGCTTAGGAGTCCGGACAGTTTACAATGAGCAGTTCTTC. As protein: CASSLGVRTVYNEQFF. V gene TRBV7-6 combines with J gene TRBJ2-1; the D gene is possibly TRBD1 (6 bases). V was trimmed by 1 base and J by 4 bases, leaving 14 bases between them. The V gene's germline CDR1 is SGHVS and CDR2 FNYEAQ. The CDR3 spans 16 residues.